The 8 T cell receptor beta chains presented below share a single source sample, sequenced in a study of response to subunit inactivated influenza vaccine. TCRdb redid the calling of the RT-PCR reads with MiXCR, one entry per CDR3 protein. The repertoire holds approximately 700,000 distinct CDR3 sequences, with 15% to 19% as singletons. Source: PBMCs from blood, taken 11 to 12 days after vaccination. The source is a man aged 45-65 years who received an inactivated influenza vaccine.

This clonotype appeared a few times. The J gene is TRBJ2-1, the V gene TRBV7-9, with D perhaps matching TRBD2 (6 bases). The CDR3 length is 14 residues. Looked up from germline, CDR1 is SEHNR and CDR2 is FQNEAQ (reference sequence). V lost 5 bases and J 5 bases, leaving 13 bases between the germline ends. Here the CDR3 reads CASSPGVQNNEQFF. The CDR3 coding sequence is TGTGCCAGCAGCCCGGGAGTACAAAACAATGAGCAGTTCTTC.

This clonotype was counted many times. The CDR3 loop reads CASSLDNNYEQYF. In DNA, the CDR3 is TGTGCCAGCAGCTTAGATAACAACTACGAGCAGTACTTC. V gene TRBV7-9 combines with J gene TRBJ2-7; D ambiguous. The germline V gene encodes CDR1 SEHNR and CDR2 FQNEAQ (reference sequence). The CDR3 consists of 13 residues. V lost 1 base, J lost 3 bases, and 7 bases lay in between.

This clonotype has more than one count but fewer than ten. The chain uses TRBV7-2 and TRBJ2-7; D is perhaps TRBD1 (7 bases). CDR1 SGHTA and CDR2 FQGNSA come from the germline V gene. This CDR3 is built from 16 residues. Deletions cut 2 bases from V and 3 bases from J, with 17 bases between. The CDR3 reads CASSLKGASVLYEQYF. CDR3 DNA sequence: TGTGCCAGCAGCTTAAAGGGGGCTAGCGTACTCTACGAGCAGTACTTC. Supplemented by reference TRBV7-2 and TRBJ2-7, the full variable domain reads GAGVSQSPSNKVTEKGKDVELRCDPISGHTALYWYRQSLGQGLEFLIYFQGNSAPDKSGLPSDRFSAERTGGSVSTLTIQRTQQEDSAVYLCASSLKGASVLYEQYFGPGTRLTVT.

J is TRBJ1-2 and V is TRBV5-5, with 7 bases matching TRBD1. The CDR3 runs 14 residues. The germline gives CDR1 SGHKS, CDR2 YYEKEE (reference sequence). V lost 1 base and J lost 4; bases outside the gene matches: 4. The CDR3 DNA reads TGTGCCAGCAGCTTGACAGGGGCCGGCTATGGCTACACCTTC. It specifies CASSLTGAGYGYTF.

This clonotype has a count of ten or more. The chain has TRBV11-2 and TRBJ2-3; D gene unclear. Germline lookup yields CDR1 SGHAT and CDR2 FQNNGV. The CDR3 is 15 residues long. Trimming took 5 bases from V and 6 from J, leaving 18 bases between them. The CDR3, as DNA: TGTGCCAGCAGCGCCTCCGGTGGATCTCCGGATACGCAGTATTTT. Amino acid sequence: CASSASGGSPDTQYF.

This clonotype was seen repeatedly, ten times or more. The J gene is TRBJ2-1, the V gene TRBV24-1; perhaps TRBD2 as D (6 bases). Germline CDR1 and CDR2: KGHDR and SFDVKD. V was clipped by 2 bases and J by 6 bases, with 13 bases between them. This CDR3 comprises 15 residues. The DNA of the CDR3 is TGTGCCACCAGTGATTATTCACTAGCAGGCAATGAGCAGTTCTTC. Translated: CATSDYSLAGNEQFF.

V is TRBV7-8 and J is TRBJ1-4; D possibly corresponds to TRBD1 (6 bases). The ends were cut back, 1 base at V and 0 bases at J, with 12 bases in the middle. Looked up from germline, CDR1 is SGHVS and CDR2 is FQNEAQ. This CDR3 spans 17 amino acids. DNA of the CDR3: TGTGCCAGCAGCTTAGTGGACAGCCGGACAACTAATGAAAAACTGTTTTTT. Residues: CASSLVDSRTTNEKLFF.

Many counts were recorded for this clonotype. The chain carries TRBV29-1 and TRBJ1-2; D might be TRBD1 (6 bases). The germline V and J ends were trimmed by 4 bases and 8 bases, with 11 bases remaining between them. The germline V gene encodes CDR1 SQVTM and CDR2 ANQGSEA. The CDR3 loop spans 11 amino acids. The CDR3 reads CSVVAGGGYTF. CDR3 nucleotide sequence: TGCAGCGTTGTAGCCGGGGGCGGCTACACCTTC. Filled out from reference TRBV29-1 and TRBJ1-2, the complete variable domain reads SAVISQKPSRDICQRGTSLTIQCQVDSQVTMMFWYRQQPGQSLTLIATANQGSEATYESGFVIDKFPISRPNLTFSTLTVSNMSPEDSSIYLCSVVAGGGYTFGSGTRLTVV.